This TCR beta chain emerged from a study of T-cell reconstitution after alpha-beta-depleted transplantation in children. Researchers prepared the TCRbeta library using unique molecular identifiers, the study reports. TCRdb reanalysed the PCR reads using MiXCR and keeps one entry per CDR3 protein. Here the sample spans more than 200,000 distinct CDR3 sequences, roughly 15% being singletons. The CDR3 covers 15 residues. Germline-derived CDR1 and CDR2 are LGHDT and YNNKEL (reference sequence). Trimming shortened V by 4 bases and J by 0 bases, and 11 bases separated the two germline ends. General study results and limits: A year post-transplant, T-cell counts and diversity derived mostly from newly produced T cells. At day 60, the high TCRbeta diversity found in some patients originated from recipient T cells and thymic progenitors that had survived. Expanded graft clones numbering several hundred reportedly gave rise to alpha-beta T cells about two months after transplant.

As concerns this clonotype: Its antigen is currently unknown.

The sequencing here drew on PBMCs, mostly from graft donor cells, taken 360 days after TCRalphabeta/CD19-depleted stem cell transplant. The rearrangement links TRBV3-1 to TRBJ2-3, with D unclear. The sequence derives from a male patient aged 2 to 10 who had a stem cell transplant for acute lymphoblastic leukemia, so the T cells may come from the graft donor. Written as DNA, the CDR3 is TGTGCCAGCAGCCGTCCAGGCCTAAGCACAGATACGCAGTATTTT. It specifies CASSRPGLSTDTQYF.